This TCR beta chain was obtained from a study of blood T cell repertoires in COVID-19. For the study at large: The United States, Italy and Spain were the sources of the acute and convalescent COVID-19 samples. T cells, B-cell-depleted T cells, or PBMCs provided the cDNA or gDNA that served as material.

The CDR3 sequence is 18 residues long. Measured with immunoSEQ multiplex PCR; TCRdb has only the in-frame clones, and not every one. The data contain 150,000 to 200,000 clones, around 90% of them singletons. Enrollees, about 18 to 95 years old, lived in about two dozen US areas. Assignments of participants to cohorts depended upon their own reported clinical history. This sequence originates from a woman under 40 who had recovered from COVID-19. Sequences were obtained from PBMCs or T cells enriched from blood (not recorded which). The rearrangement links TRBV21-1 to TRBJ1-1; the table's D gene call, TRBD1, was not cross checked with the DNA. TRBV21-1 is classified as a pseudogene. The CDR3 reads CASSKESETGEVDTEAFF. CDR3 nucleotides: TGTGCCAGCAGCAAGGAGTCGGAGACAGGCGAGGTTGACACTGAAGCTTTCTTT.